Listed below are T cell receptor beta chains from one sample, sequenced in a study of T cells after yellow fever vaccination. MiXCR was run by TCRdb on the 5' RACE reads, yielding one entry per CDR3 protein. Of 500,000 to 550,000 distinct CDR3 sequences in the sample, just over 20% are singletons; the top ten hold about 16%. The sample was PBMCs, taken roughly 20 days after the first yellow fever vaccination. These receptors were collected from a man aged 18 to 29 who received the YFV17D yellow fever vaccine. CDR3s include the opening cysteine and the closing phenylalanine or tryptophan. Each record gives: V gene, J gene, clone size, D gene, CDR3 DNA, CDR3 protein. The D gene is left open where the match is weak. The size field is filled for only some rows; it gives once, few, many or a size class.

V: TRBV12-5; J: TRBJ2-5; size: -; D: -; DNA: TGTGCTAGTGGTTTCTTGTGGGAATTTCGTTTC; CDR3: CASGFLWEFRF
V: TRBV12-3/TRBV12-4; J: TRBJ1-5; size: -; D: -; DNA: TGTGCCAGCAGTAACCCTGCCGGATGGCCCCAGCATTTT; CDR3: CASSNPAGWPQHF
V: TRBV9; J: TRBJ2-3; size: -; D: -; DNA: TGTGCCAGCAGCGACCTATTTCGCACAGATACGCAGTATTTT; CDR3: CASSDLFRTDTQYF
V: TRBV4-3; J: TRBJ2-4; size: few; D: -; DNA: TGCGCCAGCGGCTGGGGAGCCAAAAACATTCAGTACTTC; CDR3: CASGWGAKNIQYF
V: TRBV2; J: TRBJ2-5; size: -; D: TRBD1; DNA: TGTGCCAGCAGTGCCGACAGGGGGCCGGAAGAGACCCAGTACTTC; CDR3: CASSADRGPEETQYF
V: TRBV12-3/TRBV12-4; J: TRBJ1-3; size: -; D: -; DNA: TGTGCCAGCAGCCCCCCTGGGCGGGGATCTGGAAACACCATATATTTT; CDR3: CASSPPGRGSGNTIYF
V: TRBV4-1; J: TRBJ2-7; size: few; D: -; DNA: TGCGCCAGCAGCCAAGCTCAGGGGCCTTACGAGCAGTACTTC; CDR3: CASSQAQGPYEQYF
V: TRBV12-3/TRBV12-4; J: TRBJ1-6; size: few; D: -; DNA: TGTGCCAGCAGTTCGAGGACGGATAATTCACCCCTCCACTTT; CDR3: CASSSRTDNSPLHF
V: TRBV4-1; J: TRBJ2-3; size: few; D: TRBD2; DNA: TGCGCCAGCAGCCAAAGTGGAAAAGCGGGGACAGATACGCAGTATTTT; CDR3: CASSQSGKAGTDTQYF
V: TRBV12-3/TRBV12-4; J: TRBJ1-1; size: few; D: -; DNA: TGTGCCAGCAGTTTAGGTTGGCAGAACACTGAAGCTTTCTTT; CDR3: CASSLGWQNTEAFF